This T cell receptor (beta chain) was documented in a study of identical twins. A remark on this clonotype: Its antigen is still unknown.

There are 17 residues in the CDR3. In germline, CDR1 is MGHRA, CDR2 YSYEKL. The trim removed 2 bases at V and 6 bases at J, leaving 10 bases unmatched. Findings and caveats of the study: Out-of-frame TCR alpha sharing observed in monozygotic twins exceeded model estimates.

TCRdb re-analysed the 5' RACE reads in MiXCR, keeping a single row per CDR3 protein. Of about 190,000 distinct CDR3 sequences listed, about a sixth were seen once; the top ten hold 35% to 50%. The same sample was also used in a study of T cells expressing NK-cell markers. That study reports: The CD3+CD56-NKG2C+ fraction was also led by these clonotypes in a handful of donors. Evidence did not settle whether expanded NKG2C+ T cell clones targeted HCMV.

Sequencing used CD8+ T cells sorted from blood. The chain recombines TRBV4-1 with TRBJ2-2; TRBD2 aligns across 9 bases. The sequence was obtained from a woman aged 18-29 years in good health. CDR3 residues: CASSQRQSGGIAGELFF. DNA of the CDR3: TGCGCCAGCAGCCAAAGACAGAGCGGGGGGATCGCCGGGGAGCTGTTTTTT.